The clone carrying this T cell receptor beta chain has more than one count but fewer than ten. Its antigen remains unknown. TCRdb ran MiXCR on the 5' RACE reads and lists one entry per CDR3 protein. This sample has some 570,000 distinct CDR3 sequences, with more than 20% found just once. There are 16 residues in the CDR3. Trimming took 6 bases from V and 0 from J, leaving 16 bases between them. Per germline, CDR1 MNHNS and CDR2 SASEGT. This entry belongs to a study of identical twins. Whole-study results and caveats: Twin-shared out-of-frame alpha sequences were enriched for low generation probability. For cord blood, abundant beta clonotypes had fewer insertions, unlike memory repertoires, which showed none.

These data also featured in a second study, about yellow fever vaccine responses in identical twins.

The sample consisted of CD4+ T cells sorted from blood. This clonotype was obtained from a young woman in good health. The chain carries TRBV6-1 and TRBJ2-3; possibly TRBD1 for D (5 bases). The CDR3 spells CASSPGWGPSTDTQYF. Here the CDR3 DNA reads TGTGCCAGCAGCCCGGGTTGGGGCCCTAGCACAGATACGCAGTATTTT.